The 5 T cell receptor beta chains in this list originate from one sample, sequenced in a study of cytomegalovirus exposure and HLA in healthy donors. Clones were sequenced by immunoSEQ multiplex PCR, and TCRdb holds only the in-frame ones, with some missing. The sample holds tens of thousands of clones, around 90% seen once. Sequenced input: PBMCs. These receptors were taken from a woman under 30 in good health and CMV-seronegative.

The V and J genes are TRBV4-3 and TRBJ2-2; D is uncertain. Deletions cut 2 bases from V and 6 bases from J, with 10 bases between. The germline gives CDR1 LGHNA, CDR2 YSLEER. CDR3 size: 14 residues. The CDR3 nucleotides are TGCGCCAGCAGCCAATTGGCAGGCCCCGGGGAGCTGTTTTTT. Translated, it gives CASSQLAGPGELFF.

The table lists this clone with a few counts. The gene calls are TRBV6-4 and TRBJ2-1; 9 bases are shared with TRBD1. This CDR3 contains 14 residues. Germline V gene sequence: CDR1 MRHNA, CDR2 SNTAGT. With 0 bases clipped from V and 6 bases from J, the junction kept 0 bases outside the gene matches. Here the CDR3 DNA reads TGTGCCAGCAGTGACTCGACAGGGGGCAATGAGCAGTTCTTC. Amino acid sequence: CASSDSTGGNEQFF.

The chain recombines TRBV5-5 with TRBJ2-2; 9 nucleotides align to TRBD2. The CDR3 is 16 residues long. Germline values: CDR1 SGHKS, CDR2 YYEKEE (reference sequence). Germline trimming cut 5 bases from V and 0 bases from J; bases unmatched to any gene: 5. The CDR3 reads CASSLRLAANTGELFF. The CDR3 DNA is TGTGCCAGCAGTCTAAGACTAGCGGCGAACACCGGGGAGCTGTTTTTT.

This rearrangement joins TRBV28 to TRBJ1-1; D is ambiguous. Germline loops: CDR1 MDHEN, CDR2 SYDVKM. The CDR3 consists of 11 residues. The V gene lost 7 bases and the J gene lost 4 bases, with 7 bases spanning the gap. The CDR3 region is CASTLSTEAFF. The CDR3 nucleotides are TGTGCCAGCACTCTTAGCACTGAAGCTTTCTTT.

V and J are TRBV19 and TRBJ1-5; D gene uncertain. Trimming left V 1 base short and J 7 bases short, with 11 bases between. Germline values: CDR1 LNHDA, CDR2 SQIVND (reference sequence). The CDR3 runs to 14 residues. Here the CDR3 reads CASSIGGSGQPQHF. In DNA, the CDR3 is TGTGCCAGTAGTATAGGGGGTTCGGGACAGCCCCAGCATTTT.